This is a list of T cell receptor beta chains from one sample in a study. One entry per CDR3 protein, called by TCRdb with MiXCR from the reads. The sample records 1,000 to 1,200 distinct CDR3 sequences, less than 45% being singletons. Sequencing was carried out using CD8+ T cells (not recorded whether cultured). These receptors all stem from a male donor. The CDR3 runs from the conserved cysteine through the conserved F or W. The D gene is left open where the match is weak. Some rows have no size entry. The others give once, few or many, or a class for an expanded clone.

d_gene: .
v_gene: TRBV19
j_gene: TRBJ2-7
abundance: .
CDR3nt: TGTGCCAGTAGTATCAAGTCAAGCTACGAGCAGTACTTC
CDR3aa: CASSIKSSYEQYF

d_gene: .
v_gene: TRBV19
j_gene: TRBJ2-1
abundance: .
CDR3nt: TGTGCCAGTAGTATAAGGAGCGGGGACAATCAGTCCTTC
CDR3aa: CASSIRSGDNQSF

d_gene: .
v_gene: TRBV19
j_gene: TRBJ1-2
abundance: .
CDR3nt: TGTGCCAGTAGTATAACGTCAGTCAATGGTTGCACCTTC
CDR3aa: CASSITSVNGCTF

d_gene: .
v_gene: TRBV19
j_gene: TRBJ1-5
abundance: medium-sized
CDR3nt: TGTGCCAGTAGCCCGCGTTCGGGTCAGCCCCAGCATTTT
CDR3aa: CASSPRSGQPQHF

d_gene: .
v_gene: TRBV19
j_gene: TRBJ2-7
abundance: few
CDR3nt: TGTGCCAGTAGTATGTTTGACAGCTCCTACGAGCAGTACTTC
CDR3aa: CASSMFDSSYEQYF

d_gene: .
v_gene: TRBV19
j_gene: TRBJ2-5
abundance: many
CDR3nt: TGTGCCAGTAGTTCCAGAGCGGCGGAGACCCAGTACTTC
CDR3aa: CASSSRAAETQYF

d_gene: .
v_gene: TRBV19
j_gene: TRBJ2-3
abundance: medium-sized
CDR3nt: TGTGCCAGTAGCCCGGTATCCACAGATACGCAGTATTTT
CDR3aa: CASSPVSTDTQYF

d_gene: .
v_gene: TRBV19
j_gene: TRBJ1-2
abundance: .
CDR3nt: TGTGCCAGTGGTATAAACGCAGAGTGGGGTTACACCTTC
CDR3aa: CASGINAEWGYTF

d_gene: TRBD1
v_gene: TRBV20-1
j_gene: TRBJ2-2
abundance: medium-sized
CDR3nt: TGCAGTGCTCCAGGGGGCCCAAATAAGAACACCGGGGAGCTGTTTTTT
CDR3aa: CSAPGGPNKNTGELFF

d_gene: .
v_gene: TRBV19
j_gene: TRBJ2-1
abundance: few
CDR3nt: TGTGCCAGTAGTATTTTCGGACGGGGTGAGCAGTTCTTC
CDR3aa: CASSIFGRGEQFF

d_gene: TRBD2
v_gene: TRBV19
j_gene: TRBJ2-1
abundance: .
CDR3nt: TGTGCCAGTAGTATCAACTCAGGATGGGGGGGGCAGTTCTTC
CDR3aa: CASSINSGWGGQFF

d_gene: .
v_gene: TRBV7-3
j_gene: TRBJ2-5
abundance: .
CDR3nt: TGTGCCAGCAGCTTAACAGGAGCCGAGACCCAGTACTTC
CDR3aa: CASSLTGAETQYF

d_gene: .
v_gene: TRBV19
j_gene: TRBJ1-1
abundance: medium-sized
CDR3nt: TGTGCCAGTAGTGTCGTCTCGACCACTGAAGCTTTCTTT
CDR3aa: CASSVVSTTEAFF

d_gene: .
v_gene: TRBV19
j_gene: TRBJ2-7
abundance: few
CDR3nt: TGTACCAGTAGTAGTCGCAGTGCCTACGAGCAGTACTTC
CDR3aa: CTSSSRSAYEQYF

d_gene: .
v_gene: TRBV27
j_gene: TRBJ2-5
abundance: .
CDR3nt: TGTGCCAGCAGTTTCAGCACCGCCGGACGGGAGACCCAGTACTTC
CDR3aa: CASSFSTAGRETQYF

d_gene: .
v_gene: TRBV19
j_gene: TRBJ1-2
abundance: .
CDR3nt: TGTGCCAGTAGTATCAACGCAGAGTGCTACAGCTTC
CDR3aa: CASSINAECYSF

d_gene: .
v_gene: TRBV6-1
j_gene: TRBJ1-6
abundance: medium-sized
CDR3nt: TGTGCCAGCAGTGAATGGGCGAGACAGAATAATTCACCCCTCCACTTT
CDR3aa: CASSEWARQNNSPLHF

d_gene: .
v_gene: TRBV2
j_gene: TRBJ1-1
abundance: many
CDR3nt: TGTGCCACCTGGACGGAGAACATGAACACTGAAGCTTTCTTT
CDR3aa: CATWTENMNTEAFF

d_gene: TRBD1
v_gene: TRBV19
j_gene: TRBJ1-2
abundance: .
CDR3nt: TGTGCCAGTAGTATAGATCACAGGGGGCGCGACGGCTACACCTTC
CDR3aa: CASSIDHRGRDGYTF

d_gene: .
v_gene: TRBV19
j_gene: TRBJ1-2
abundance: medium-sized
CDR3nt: TGTGCCAGTAGTTGGACAGTTCTCTATGGCTACACCTTC
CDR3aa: CASSWTVLYGYTF

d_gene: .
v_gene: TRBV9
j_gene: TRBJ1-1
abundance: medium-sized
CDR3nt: TGTGCCAGCAGCGTAGCATTAGGAATGAACACTGAAGCTTTCTTT
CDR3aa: CASSVALGMNTEAFF

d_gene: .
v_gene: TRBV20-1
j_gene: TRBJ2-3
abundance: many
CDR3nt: TGCAGTGCTGTCTCGGATACGCAGTATTTT
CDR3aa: CSAVSDTQYF

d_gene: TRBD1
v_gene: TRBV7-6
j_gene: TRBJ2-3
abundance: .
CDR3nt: TGTGCCAGCAGCTTGACCGGGACAGGGGCCTGGGATACTCAGTATTTT
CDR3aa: CASSLTGTGAWDTQYF